This TCR beta chain was sequenced in a study of control samples from healthy donors and cancer patients. In this sample, this clone turned up a few times. J lost 0 bases, V lost 0 bases, and 3 bases had no gene match. Germline CDR1 is SGHKS and CDR2 is YYEKEE (reference sequence). CDR3 length: 17 amino acids. Repertoires were generated with immunoSEQ multiplex PCR, while TCRdb's copy carries only in-frame clones and drops some. This sample has roughly 100,000 clones, with approximately 86% found just once. The chain is built from TRBV5-5 and TRBJ2-1; 10 nucleotides line up with TRBD2. The sample taken for sequencing was blood. The sequence derives from a young man in good health. The CDR3 reads CASSLVASGGSYNEQFF. The CDR3 DNA reads TGTGCCAGCAGCTTGGTGGCTAGCGGGGGCTCCTACAATGAGCAGTTCTTC.